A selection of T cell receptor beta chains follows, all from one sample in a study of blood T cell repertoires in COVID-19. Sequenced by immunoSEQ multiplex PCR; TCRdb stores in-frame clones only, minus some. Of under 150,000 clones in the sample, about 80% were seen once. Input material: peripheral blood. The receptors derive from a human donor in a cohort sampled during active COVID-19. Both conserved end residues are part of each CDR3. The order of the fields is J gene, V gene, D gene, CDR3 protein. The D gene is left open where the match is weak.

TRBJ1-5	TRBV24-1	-	CATSEPRDNQPQHF
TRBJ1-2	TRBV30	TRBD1	CAWRGQGVKYGYTF
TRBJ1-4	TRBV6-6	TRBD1	CASTRQGASNEKLFF
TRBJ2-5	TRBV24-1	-	CATSEGASGQETQYF
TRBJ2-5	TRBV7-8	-	CASSSGGPRRETQYF
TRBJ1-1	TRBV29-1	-	CSVGLVRNTEAFF
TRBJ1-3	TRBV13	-	CASSLGLSRTNPGNTIYF
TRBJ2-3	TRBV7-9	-	CASRSYEGGPDTQYF
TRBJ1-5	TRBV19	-	CASAPGGRGNQPQHF
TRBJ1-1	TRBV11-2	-	CASSLSTEAFF
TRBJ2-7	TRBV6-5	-	CASSYSQELREQYF
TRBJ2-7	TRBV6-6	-	CASSYSKGRGDEQYF
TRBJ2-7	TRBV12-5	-	CASGLVKQRTYEQYF
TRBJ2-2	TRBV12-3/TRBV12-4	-	CASSFSGELFF
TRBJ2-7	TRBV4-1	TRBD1	CASSQDYRGASYEQYF
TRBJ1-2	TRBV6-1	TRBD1	CASSEGMGQGYGYTF
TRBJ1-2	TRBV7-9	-	CASSLTGGYTF
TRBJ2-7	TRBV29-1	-	CSVEGVYLEQYF
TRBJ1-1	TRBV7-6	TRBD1	CASRRDRGSANTEAFF
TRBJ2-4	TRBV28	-	CASSVLDLAKNIQYF
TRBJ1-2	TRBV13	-	CASTRQGRDYGYTF
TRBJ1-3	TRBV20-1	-	CSASRGNTIYF
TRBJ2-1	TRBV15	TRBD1	CATSRNSGTANEQFF
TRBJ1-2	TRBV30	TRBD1	CACLSGGDGYTF
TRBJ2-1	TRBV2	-	CASSMTSSYNEQFF
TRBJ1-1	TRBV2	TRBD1	CASSIGDREAFF
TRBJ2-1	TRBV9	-	CASWGTNNEQFF
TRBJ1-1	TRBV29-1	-	CSVVQAAEAFF
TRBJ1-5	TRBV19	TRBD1	CASSIPGTGDQPQHF
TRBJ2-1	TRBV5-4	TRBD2	CASSFAGGPYNEQFF
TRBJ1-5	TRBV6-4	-	CASSPQFSNQPQHF
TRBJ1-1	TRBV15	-	CATSRADTEAFF
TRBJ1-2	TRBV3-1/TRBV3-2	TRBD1	CASSPDRGRGTYTF
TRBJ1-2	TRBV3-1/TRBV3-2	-	CASSKDKFYGYTF
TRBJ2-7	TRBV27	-	CASKLTGGPPYEQYF
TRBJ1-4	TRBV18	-	CASSPRTGITNEKLFF
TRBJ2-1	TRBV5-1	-	CASGSQDYNEQFF
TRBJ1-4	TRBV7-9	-	CATHGSNGGKLFF
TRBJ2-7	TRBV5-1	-	CASSRDNGYYEQYF
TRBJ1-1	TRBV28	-	CASSRLRGEAFF
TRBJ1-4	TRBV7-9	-	CASSLGIGGVANEKLFF
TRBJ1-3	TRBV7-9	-	CASSVYKGLGNTIYF
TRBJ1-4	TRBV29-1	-	CSVRRHLESEKLFF
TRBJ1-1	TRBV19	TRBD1	CASSPQDRGHTEAFF
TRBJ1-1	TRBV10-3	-	CATPYIHRDDTEAFF
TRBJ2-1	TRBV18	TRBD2	CASSPGLAGRNEQFF
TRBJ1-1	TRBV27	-	CASSNLWEVNTEAFF
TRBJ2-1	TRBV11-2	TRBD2	CASSLGMAGGRNEQFF
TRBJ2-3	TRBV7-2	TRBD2	CASSPKRGSGLTDTQYF
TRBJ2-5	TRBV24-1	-	CATSVSTGNQETQYF
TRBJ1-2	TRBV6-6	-	CASSYSQKQGEGYTF
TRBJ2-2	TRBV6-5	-	CASLEGNTGELFF
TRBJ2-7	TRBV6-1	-	CASSEGPTQREDF
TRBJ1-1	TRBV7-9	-	CASSSKQGGTEAFF